The 31 T cell receptor beta chains below were found in one sample sequenced in a study of T cell changes during pregnancy in multiple sclerosis. The protocol was immunoSEQ multiplex PCR, while the TCRdb copy is restricted to in-frame clones and leaves out a portion. The sample contains tens of thousands of clones, approximately 93% of which appear only once. The source was peripheral blood, collected in the second trimester of pregnancy. The receptor source for this set is a female donor in good health, enrolled as a control in a pregnancy study.

This clone was seen a few times. The chain links TRBV28 to TRBJ2-7; the D is unclear. From germline, CDR1 is MDHEN and CDR2 SYDVKM. The V end lost 1 base, the J end lost 3 bases, and 4 bases lay between the germline ends. This CDR3 region has 12 residues. Here the CDR3 reads CASSLYNYEQYF. CDR3 bases: TGTGCCAGCAGTTTATACAACTACGAGCAGTACTTC.

This clone was recorded only once. This sequence joins TRBV27 and TRBJ1-2; 7 bases match TRBD1. J was trimmed by 4 bases and V by 2 bases; bases with no gene match: 1. Germline V gene data show CDR1 as MNHEY and CDR2 as SMNVEV (reference sequence). The CDR3 totals 13 residues. CDR3 nucleotides: TGTGCCAGCAGTTTAGGGACAGCCTATGGCTACACCTTC. Translating it yields CASSLGTAYGYTF.

This clone is a singleton in its sample. For the CDR3, the DNA is TGTGCCAGCCTGGGACAGGGAGGTGGAGACACTGAAGCTTTCTTT. Translating it yields CASLGQGGGDTEAFF. V gene TRBV18 combines with J gene TRBJ1-1; 9 nucleotides line up with TRBD1. Trimming at V came to 8 bases and at J to 3 bases, leaving 10 bases not matched to a gene. The CDR3 length is 15 residues. CDR1 and CDR2 (germline): KGHSH, LQKENI.

The V call is TRBV7-2, the J call TRBJ1-1; 8 bases are shared with TRBD1. The CDR3 is 16 residues long. With 5 bases clipped from V and 5 bases from J, the junction kept 13 bases outside the gene matches. The germline V gene encodes CDR1 SGHTA and CDR2 FQGNSA. CDR3 in amino acids: CASSPLDRDRGTEAFF. Here the CDR3 DNA reads TGTGCCAGCAGCCCTTTGGACAGGGATAGAGGGACTGAAGCTTTCTTT.

This rearrangement joins TRBV6-5 to TRBJ2-7; 12 bases fit TRBD2. V shed 5 bases and J 5 bases; nucleotides not matched to a gene: 7. This CDR3 region has 15 residues. In germline, CDR1 is MNHEY, CDR2 SVGAGI. CDR3 in amino acids: CASSRWTSGTHEQYF. CDR3 bases: TGTGCCAGCAGTCGCTGGACTAGCGGGACCCACGAGCAGTACTTC.

In DNA, the CDR3 is TGTGCCAGCAGCCGAGGGGACACTAGAACCAATGAGCAGTTCTTC. Encoded protein: CASSRGDTRTNEQFF. The chain is built from TRBV6-5 and TRBJ2-1; maybe TRBD1 (6 bases). The CDR3 runs 15 residues. Germline loops: CDR1 MNHEY, CDR2 SVGAGI. Trimming left V 6 bases short and J 6 bases short, with 18 bases between.

This chain links TRBV7-8 with TRBJ1-2, with 7 positions matching TRBD1. V lost 0 bases, J lost 4 bases, and 5 bases stayed unmatched. This CDR3 comprises 15 residues. The germline V gene has CDR1 SGHVS and CDR2 FQNEAQ. The chain's CDR3 is CASSLATGVGYGYTF. CDR3 DNA: TGTGCCAGCAGCTTAGCAACAGGGGTTGGCTATGGCTACACCTTC. The full variable domain, in which reference TRBV7-8 and TRBJ1-2 provide the parts outside the CDR3, is GAGVSQSPRYKVAKRGQDVALRCDPISGHVSLFWYQQALGQGPEFLTYFQNEAQLDKSGLPSDRFFAERPEGSVSTLKIQRTQQEDSAVYLCASSLATGVGYGYTFGSGTRLTVV.

J is TRBJ2-1 and V is TRBV2; D uncertain. Germline loops: CDR1 SNHLY, CDR2 FYNNEI. This CDR3 has 11 residues. V dropped 2 bases and J dropped 10 bases, with 6 bases sitting between them. The CDR3 bases are TGTGCCAGCAGTGAAAAGCGAGAGCAGTTCTTC. It yields the protein CASSEKREQFF.

This sequence joins TRBV7-2 and TRBJ2-5; D gene uncertain. This CDR3 contains 12 residues. Per the germline V gene, CDR1 is SGHTA and CDR2 is FQGNSA. V was shortened by 3 bases and J by 7 bases, with 9 bases between the two germline ends. The CDR3 coding sequence is TGTGCCAGCAGCTTTGACCCAGGGACCCAGTACTTC. Amino acids: CASSFDPGTQYF.

V gene TRBV5-6 combines with J gene TRBJ1-3, with D perhaps matching TRBD1 (5 bases). Germline CDR1 and CDR2: SGHDT and YYEEEE. The CDR3 has 17 residues. Deletions cut 0 bases from V and 1 base from J, with 14 bases between. As DNA, the CDR3 is TGTGCCAGCAGCTTGGCAGGGAGGGTAGAGTCTGGAAACACCATATATTTT. Translated: CASSLAGRVESGNTIYF.

The genes are TRBV7-2 and TRBJ1-3, with TRBD1 matching over 11 bases. V was pared by 4 bases and J by 3 bases, with 2 bases of the junction left unmatched. This CDR3 contains 15 residues. From germline, CDR1 is SGHTA and CDR2 FQGNSA. The CDR3 DNA reads TGTGCCAGCAGCTCGGGACAGGGGGTTGGAAACACCATATATTTT. Protein product: CASSSGQGVGNTIYF. Looking up the rest from reference TRBV7-2 and TRBJ1-3 gives the full variable domain: GAGVSQSPSNKVTEKGKDVELRCDPISGHTALYWYRQSLGQGLEFLIYFQGNSAPDKSGLPSDRFSAERTGGSVSTLTIQRTQQEDSAVYLCASSSGQGVGNTIYFGEGSWLTVV.

V and J are TRBV5-1 and TRBJ2-2; 7 bases are a match to TRBD1. Trimming took 1 base from V and 2 from J; bases not matched to a gene: 14. The CDR3 has 19 residues. CDR1 is SGHRS and CDR2 is YFSETQ in the germline V gene. CDR3 sequence: CASSLFPLRQGSNTGELFF. CDR3 coding DNA: TGCGCCAGCAGCTTGTTTCCCTTAAGACAGGGTAGTAACACCGGGGAGCTGTTTTTT.

V is TRBV5-6 and J is TRBJ1-4; D ambiguous. Germline values: CDR1 SGHDT, CDR2 YYEEEE. The CDR3 extends over 14 amino acids. With 1 base removed from V and 8 bases from J, the gap between germline ends came to 12 bases. The CDR3 DNA is TGTGCCAGCAGCTTGAGAGCCCTAAGCGAAAAACTGTTTTTT. Amino acids: CASSLRALSEKLFF.

The chain links TRBV19 to TRBJ2-3, with D possibly TRBD1 on 6 matching bases. The V end lost 7 bases, the J end lost 3 bases, and 14 bases lay between the germline ends. The CDR3 loop spans 14 amino acids. Per germline, CDR1 LNHDA and CDR2 SQIVND (reference sequence). The CDR3 bases are TGTGCCAGTACCCCAGGGGTTGGGACAGATACGCAGTATTTT. Translation gives CASTPGVGTDTQYF.

The gene calls are TRBV7-6 and TRBJ2-5, with 10 bases that match TRBD1. With 4 bases clipped from V and 1 base from J, the junction kept 6 bases outside the gene matches. Germline CDR1 is SGHVS and CDR2 is FNYEAQ. This CDR3 has 16 amino acids. In DNA form, the CDR3 reads TGTGCCAGCAGCTCCCCCCGGGACAGGGGCCAAGAGACCCAGTACTTC. Encoded protein: CASSSPRDRGQETQYF.

The chain is built from TRBV10-3 and TRBJ2-7; D may be TRBD1 (6 bases). V was clipped by 4 bases and J by 4 bases, with 14 bases between them. Germline V gene lookup returns CDR1 ENHRY and CDR2 SYGVKD. CDR3 length equals 14 residues. This CDR3 reads CAISATGIEYEQYF. The DNA for the CDR3 is TGTGCCATCAGTGCCACAGGGATTGAATACGAGCAGTACTTC.

The CDR3 DNA reads as TGTGCCAGCAGCCGCCGACAGGGCACAGATACGCAGTATTTT. This gives the protein CASSRRQGTDTQYF. The chain carries TRBV14 and TRBJ2-3, with D possibly TRBD1 on 6 matching bases. Germline V gives CDR1 SGHDN, CDR2 FVKESK. Trimming pared 4 bases from V and 1 base from J, leaving 9 bases between. This CDR3 has 14 residues.

This clone has a handful of counts. The rearrangement uses TRBV4-2 and TRBJ1-1, with D maybe TRBD1 (6 bases). CDR1 and CDR2 from the germline V gene are LGHNA and YNFKEQ. The CDR3 has 16 residues. V lost 4 bases and J 5 bases, leaving 20 bases between the germline ends. The CDR3 protein is CASSPPLWGRNTEAFF. In DNA, the CDR3 is TGTGCCAGCAGCCCCCCACTATGGGGGCGTAATACTGAAGCTTTCTTT.

The genes are TRBV7-8 and TRBJ2-7; a possible D gene is TRBD1 (6 bases). V lost 1 base, J lost 2 bases, and 12 bases lay in between. Germline CDR1 SGHVS, CDR2 FQNEAQ. The CDR3 has 15 amino acids. CDR3 residues: CASSLGQGQTYEQYF. The DNA of the CDR3 is TGTGCCAGCAGCTTAGGTCAGGGGCAAACCTACGAGCAGTACTTC.

The J gene is TRBJ2-7, the V gene TRBV18, with 14 positions matching TRBD2. The length of the CDR3 is 16 residues. The J segment lost 4 bases and the V segment lost 3 bases, leaving 5 bases of the junction unmatched. Germline CDR1 and CDR2: KGHSH and LQKENI. The CDR3 loop is CASSPGLAGAGYEQYF. In DNA, the CDR3 is TGTGCCAGCTCACCGGGACTAGCGGGAGCTGGATACGAGCAGTACTTC.

The chain carries TRBV4-1 and TRBJ1-4; 10 nucleotides line up with TRBD1. V was clipped by 3 bases and J by 2 bases; unmatched bases: 15. Germline V lookup: CDR1 MGHRA, CDR2 YSYEKL. This CDR3 spans 20 amino acids. The CDR3 is CASSHPKIPRDRGTNEKLFF. The CDR3 bases are TGCGCCAGCAGCCATCCAAAAATTCCCCGGGACAGGGGTACTAATGAAAAACTGTTTTTT.

This clone was counted once. V and J are TRBV6-1 and TRBJ2-7, with a possible D match to TRBD1 (6 bases). The germline CDR1 and CDR2 sequences are MNHNS and SASEGT. The ends were cut back, 8 bases at V and 7 bases at J, with 18 bases in the middle. CDR3 length equals 13 residues. The CDR3 bases are TGTGCCAGCGTCCAGGGGTCCCCCGGGGAGCAGTACTTC. As protein: CASVQGSPGEQYF.

The genes are TRBV5-1 and TRBJ1-1; 7 nucleotides match TRBD1. V shed 4 bases, J shed 0 bases, and the junction held 6 bases outside the gene matches. This CDR3 contains 15 residues. The V gene's germline CDR1 is SGHRS and CDR2 YFSETQ. The CDR3 is CASSRRDSLNTEAFF. The DNA of the CDR3 is TGCGCCAGCAGCCGGAGGGACAGCTTGAACACTGAAGCTTTCTTT.

This chain uses TRBV7-2 with TRBJ2-5, with TRBD2 as a possible D gene (5 bases). This CDR3 has 14 residues. The germline CDR1 and CDR2 sequences are SGHTA and FQGNSA. Trimming removed 5 bases at V and 4 bases at J, with 14 bases between. For the CDR3, the DNA is TGTGCCAGCAGCACCCTCGGTGGGAGAGAGACCCAGTACTTC. It encodes CASSTLGGRETQYF.

J is TRBJ2-1 and V is TRBV30, with 11 nucleotides matching TRBD2. Per germline, CDR1 GTSNPN and CDR2 SVGIG (reference sequence). The ends lost 5 bases at V and 8 bases at J; junction bases unmatched: 5. The CDR3 covers 13 residues. This chain's CDR3 is CAWSLAGGYEQFF. The CDR3 nucleotides are TGTGCCTGGTCCCTAGCGGGAGGCTATGAGCAGTTCTTC.

The chain recombines TRBV9 with TRBJ1-4, with 8 bases fitting TRBD1. V dropped 4 bases and J dropped 8; count of bases not matched to a gene: 10. This CDR3 region has 15 residues. Per germline, CDR1 SGDLS and CDR2 YYNGEE. CDR3 loop: CASSLPGQGGEKLFF. CDR3 coding DNA: TGTGCCAGCAGCCTACCCGGACAGGGAGGAGAAAAACTGTTTTTT.

This chain joins TRBV28 and TRBJ1-3; D gene unclear. Trimming took 3 bases from V and 0 from J, leaving 3 bases between them. The CDR3 runs 13 residues. The germline CDR1 and CDR2 sequences are MDHEN and SYDVKM. The CDR3 bases are TGTGCCAGCAGTTTGAGCTCTGGAAACACCATATATTTT. It encodes CASSLSSGNTIYF.

The chain uses TRBV10-3 and TRBJ2-4; 14 nucleotides align to TRBD2. The V gene's germline CDR1 is ENHRY and CDR2 SYGVKD. With V trimmed by 6 bases and J by 2 bases, 9 bases remained unmatched. The CDR3 covers 18 residues. CDR3 coding DNA: TGTGCCATCAGCAAAACGGGACTAGCGGGAGACACCAAAAACATTCAGTACTTC. Its translation: CAISKTGLAGDTKNIQYF.

This clone was seen a single time. The chain employs TRBV6-6 and TRBJ2-1; TRBD1 matches at 9 bases. The CDR3 is 16 amino acids. Germline V lookup: CDR1 MNHNY, CDR2 SVGAGI (reference sequence). The ends lost 4 bases at V and 3 bases at J; junction bases unmatched: 7. CDR3 nucleotides: TGTGCCAGCAGTTTTATCACAGGGGGCCTCTACAATGAGCAGTTCTTC. Amino acid sequence: CASSFITGGLYNEQFF.

The chain joins TRBV27 to TRBJ2-1; TRBD1 might be the D (5 bases). Germline CDR1 reads MNHEY; CDR2 reads SMNVEV (reference sequence). This CDR3 spans 12 amino acids. Trimming stripped 8 bases from V and 4 bases from J, with 9 bases between. CDR3 protein: CASWTQYNEQFF. The CDR3 DNA follows: TGTGCCAGCTGGACACAATACAATGAGCAGTTCTTC.

The rearrangement uses TRBV6-6 and TRBJ1-5, with D possibly TRBD1 on 5 matching bases. The CDR3 length is 16 residues. Trimming cost V 5 bases and J 0 bases, with 14 bases left between them. Germline-derived CDR1 and CDR2 are MNHNY and SVGAGI (reference sequence). CDR3 nucleotides: TGTGCCAGCAGTACGTCCACAGGAGATAGCAATCAGCCCCAGCATTTT. Its translation is CASSTSTGDSNQPQHF.